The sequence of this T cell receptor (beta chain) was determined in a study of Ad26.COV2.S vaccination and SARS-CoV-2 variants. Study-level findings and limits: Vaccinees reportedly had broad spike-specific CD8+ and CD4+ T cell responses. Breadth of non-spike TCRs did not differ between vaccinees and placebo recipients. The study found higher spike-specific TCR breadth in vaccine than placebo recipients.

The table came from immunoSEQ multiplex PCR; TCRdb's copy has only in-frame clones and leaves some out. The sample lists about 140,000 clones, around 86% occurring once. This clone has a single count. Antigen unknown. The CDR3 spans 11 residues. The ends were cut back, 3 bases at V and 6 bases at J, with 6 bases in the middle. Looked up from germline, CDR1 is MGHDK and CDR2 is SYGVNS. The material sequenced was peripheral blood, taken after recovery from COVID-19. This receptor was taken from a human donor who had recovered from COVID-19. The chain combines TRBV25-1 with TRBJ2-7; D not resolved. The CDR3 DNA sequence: TGTGCCAGCAGTGACCTAGGCGAGCAGTACTTC. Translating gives CASSDLGEQYF.